The clone carrying this T cell receptor (beta chain) was seen only a few times. The source of the sample is a study of blood T cell repertoires in COVID-19. Study context: Acute and convalescent COVID-19 samples came from the United States, Italy and Spain. Nucleic acid was either cDNA or gDNA, and it came from T cells, B-cell-depleted T cells, or PBMCs.

Using immunoSEQ multiplex PCR, the repertoire was profiled, and TCRdb retains in-frame clones only, with some absent. The sample contains tens of thousands of clones, around 83% of which appear only once. The clonotype originates from a woman of 80 years or more in a cohort sampled during active or convalescent COVID-19. The sequencing input was peripheral blood.

CDR3: CASSQLAGGTEAFF. CDR3 bases: TGTGCCAGCAGCCAACTCGCAGGGGGGACTGAAGCTTTCTTT. The chain links TRBV3-1 (or the pseudogene TRBV3-2) to TRBJ1-1, with 7 bases fitting TRBD1. CDR1 and CDR2 from the germline V gene are LGHDT and YNNKEL (reference sequence). CDR3 size: 14 residues. The J segment lost 5 bases and the V segment lost 2 bases, leaving 5 bases of the junction unmatched.